A selection of T cell receptor beta chains follows, all from one sample in a study of T cells in narcolepsy. The repertoire was sequenced with immunoSEQ multiplex PCR; TCRdb's copy has only in-frame clones and lacks some. This table has about 33,000 clones, under 90% appearing once. The sequencing sample was made of CD45RA- memory CD4+ T cells from PBMCs. The origin of the receptors is a human donor with narcolepsy. The conserved cysteine and the conserved F or W are not part of the CDR3 here. Fields, in order: V gene, J gene, CDR3 protein.

>TRBV5-4|TRBJ1-4
ASSLRGGGRANEKLF
>TRBV2|TRBJ1-2
ASRAGPDGYT
>TRBV5-1|TRBJ2-5
ASRRTGRDQETQH
>TRBV10-3|TRBJ1-1
AIRGDGNQAF
>TRBV20-1|TRBJ1-1
SARTGEAF
>TRBV30|TRBJ1-2
AWSVGGLYGYT
>TRBV7-9|TRBJ1-2
ASRSQGLGGAGGYT
>TRBV18|TRBJ2-7
ASSPSAYEQY
>TRBV5-6|TRBJ1-6
ASSRGRGSNSPLH
>TRBV7-9|-
ASSYRGFDRSGRPEQY
>TRBV13|-
ASSLDPRATGDYEQY
>TRBV7-9|TRBJ1-1
ASSLGQVNTEAF
>TRBV4-1|TRBJ1-1
ASSQDITGLMNTEAF
>TRBV5-1|TRBJ2-3
ASSFLSRTGYSSTDTQY
>TRBV6-1|TRBJ1-1
ASSVDRAVEAF
>TRBV30|TRBJ1-3
AWSRWTGESSGNTIY
>TRBV19|TRBJ2-2
ASSRTGAGELF
>TRBV19|TRBJ1-2
ASSASYREDGYT
>TRBV19|TRBJ2-2
ASSIHWGAANTGELF
>TRBV30|TRBJ2-5
AWSWGARGETQY
>TRBV21-1|TRBJ1-3
ASSNLKTVNSGNTIY
>TRBV11-2|TRBJ1-3
ASSLEGRGGNTIY
>TRBV10-1|TRBJ2-3
ASAQRERDTQY
>TRBV4-3|TRBJ1-5
ASSQGVGRGTPQH
>TRBV11-1|TRBJ2-5
ASSYRGLAGGWETQY
>TRBV6-5|TRBJ1-5
ASRSGQDSNQPQH
>TRBV7-7|TRBJ2-1
ASSPTSGSRGNEQF
>TRBV7-8|TRBJ2-1
ASSPLGPLAGGPSDEQF
>TRBV4-2|TRBJ1-3
ASSQVGPGWSGNTIY
>TRBV30|TRBJ2-5
AWSVASGSKETQY
>TRBV19|TRBJ2-2
ASNLPTGELF
>TRBV11-2|TRBJ1-2
ASTSGPTIYGYT
>TRBV14|TRBJ2-7
ASSLRGVRDEQY
>TRBV10-3|TRBJ1-1
AIKGLNTEAF
>TRBV6-5|TRBJ2-5
ASSHAVNFWH
>TRBV11-3|TRBJ1-5
ASSSGLNQPQH
>TRBV18|TRBJ2-7
ASSPGQGTYEQY
>TRBV9|TRBJ2-2
ASSVGTSNTGELF
>TRBV9|TRBJ1-3
ASSVAGRADSGNTIY
>TRBV7-3|TRBJ2-3
ASSPGASPGSSQY
>TRBV6-5|TRBJ1-1
ASSYRGDTEAF
>TRBV27|TRBJ1-5
ASSLSRGNQPQH
>TRBV10-3|TRBJ2-1
AISDLLGEAGGRNEQF
>TRBV2|TRBJ1-5
ASSEGLNQPQH
>TRBV5-4|TRBJ2-5
ASSRISSGQETQY
>TRBV19|TRBJ1-6
ASSSGQPANSPLH
>TRBV28|TRBJ1-5
ASSTSRQGYNQPQH
>TRBV2|TRBJ2-1
ASQGLASYNEQF
>TRBV27|TRBJ1-5
ASRRDRGTNQPQH
>TRBV5-6|TRBJ2-5
ASSQDQLGTQY
>TRBV9|TRBJ1-1
ASSVLRSGGFTEAF
>TRBV9|TRBJ2-4
ASSADRDLAKNIQY
>TRBV6-1|TRBJ2-1
ASRRNNEQF
>TRBV5-1|TRBJ2-7
ASSPDAYEQY
>TRBV5-1|TRBJ1-1
ASSAGTANTEAF